The 8 T cell receptor beta chains presented below share a single source sample, sequenced in a study of CD4 and CD8 cells across lung adenocarcinoma regions. TCRdb re-called the PCR reads with MiXCR, one entry per CDR3 protein. The sample comprises about 5,500 distinct CDR3 sequences, about half of which are singletons, and approximately 84% rests with the top ten. The specimen sequenced was CD8+ T cells from the margin of a lung tumor. Every receptor here comes from a male donor with lung adenocarcinoma. The CD4 and CD8 labels of this study may be unreliable.

Points on this clonotype: A read error may account for a junction end that differs from germline. The gene calls are TRBV11-2 and TRBJ2-6; tentative D call: TRBD1 (5 bases). This CDR3 has 16 residues. CDR1 and CDR2 from the germline V gene are SGHAT and FQNNGV. In DNA, the CDR3 is TGTGCCAGCACCTTAAACCCAGGGACTGGGGCCAACGTCCTGACTTTC. Translating gives CASTLNPGTGANVLTF.

In its sample, this clonotype was seen a few times. The chain employs TRBV11-2 and TRBJ1-2, with D perhaps matching TRBD1 (6 bases). The CDR3 runs 14 residues. Germline CDR1 SGHAT, CDR2 FQNNGV. The V end was cut by 4 bases, the J end by 8 bases, with 17 bases between. The CDR3 coding sequence is TGTGCCAGCAGCTGGAAGGGGGAGGGTGCAGGCTACACCTTC. Translation: CASSWKGEGAGYTF. The entire variable domain, with the rest obtained from reference TRBV11-2 and TRBJ1-2, is as follows: EAGVAQSPRYKIIEKRQSVAFWCNPISGHATLYWYQQILGQGPKLLIQFQNNGVVDDSQLPKDRFSAERLKGVDSTLKIQPAKLEDSAVYLCASSWKGEGAGYTFGSGTRLTVV.

CDR3 loop: CASSHFGDEQFF. In DNA, the CDR3 is TGTGCCAGCAGCCATTTCGGGGACGAGCAGTTCTTC. The chain couples TRBV3-1 to TRBJ2-4; the D gene could be TRBD1 or TRBD2 (5 bases each). The J call is uncertain, as TRBJ2-1 better fits the DNA end. This CDR3 has 12 residues. Germline V gives CDR1 LGHDT, CDR2 YNNKEL (reference sequence).

A word on this clonotype: The junction does not match germline at one end; this may be a read error. This rearrangement joins TRBV6-1 to TRBJ2-5; TRBD2 might be the D (5 bases). CDR1 and CDR2 from the germline V gene are MNHNS and SASEGT. The CDR3 is 14 amino acids. CDR3 nucleotides: TGTGCGGGCAGCCGGGCACGGGAATTTGAGACCCAGTACTTT. Its translation: CAGSRAREFETQYF.

Comment on this clonotype: The missing conserved phenylalanine or tryptophan at the end of this CDR3 makes a read error likely. No DNA is shown, since the ends of the CDR3 on it are uncertain; the CDR3 is the one TCRdb lists. The chain uses TRBV30 and TRBJ2-6; TRBD1 is the table's D call, not checked against the DNA. Per the germline V gene, CDR1 is GTSNPN and CDR2 is SVGIG (reference sequence). The CDR3 has 23 amino acids, counting both end residues. The CDR3 sequence: CAWREPRSSETSGAARPRGRRDI.

This clonotype was seen a handful of times. The chain combines TRBV6-1 with TRBJ2-5; D remains ambiguous. The CDR3 has 13 amino acids. Germline-derived CDR1 and CDR2 are MNHNS and SASEGT. The V and J ends lost 6 bases and 7 bases respectively, with 15 bases between them. CDR3 bases: TGTGCCAGCAGGAGGACGGCGTGGGGGACCCAGTACTTC. It yields the protein CASRRTAWGTQYF.

The rearrangement uses TRBV6-1 and TRBJ1-6; 7 positions match TRBD1. The CDR3 is made up of 15 amino acids. Trimming removed 4 bases from V and 7 bases from J; junction bases left unmatched: 7. Per the germline V gene, CDR1 is MNHNS and CDR2 is SASEGT. The CDR3 DNA sequence: TGTGCCAGCAGTGCCCGACAGGGTGTGAATTCACCCCTCCACTTT. This sequence encodes CASSARQGVNSPLHF.

The chain uses TRBV4-1 and TRBJ2-5; no clear D. Deletions cut 2 bases from V and 11 bases from J, with 12 bases between. The CDR3 runs to 12 residues. CDR1 is MGHRA and CDR2 is YSYEKL in the germline V gene. The CDR3 sequence is CASSQSANQQYF. CDR3 nucleotides: TGCGCCAGCAGCCAATCCGCTAACCAGCAGTACTTC.